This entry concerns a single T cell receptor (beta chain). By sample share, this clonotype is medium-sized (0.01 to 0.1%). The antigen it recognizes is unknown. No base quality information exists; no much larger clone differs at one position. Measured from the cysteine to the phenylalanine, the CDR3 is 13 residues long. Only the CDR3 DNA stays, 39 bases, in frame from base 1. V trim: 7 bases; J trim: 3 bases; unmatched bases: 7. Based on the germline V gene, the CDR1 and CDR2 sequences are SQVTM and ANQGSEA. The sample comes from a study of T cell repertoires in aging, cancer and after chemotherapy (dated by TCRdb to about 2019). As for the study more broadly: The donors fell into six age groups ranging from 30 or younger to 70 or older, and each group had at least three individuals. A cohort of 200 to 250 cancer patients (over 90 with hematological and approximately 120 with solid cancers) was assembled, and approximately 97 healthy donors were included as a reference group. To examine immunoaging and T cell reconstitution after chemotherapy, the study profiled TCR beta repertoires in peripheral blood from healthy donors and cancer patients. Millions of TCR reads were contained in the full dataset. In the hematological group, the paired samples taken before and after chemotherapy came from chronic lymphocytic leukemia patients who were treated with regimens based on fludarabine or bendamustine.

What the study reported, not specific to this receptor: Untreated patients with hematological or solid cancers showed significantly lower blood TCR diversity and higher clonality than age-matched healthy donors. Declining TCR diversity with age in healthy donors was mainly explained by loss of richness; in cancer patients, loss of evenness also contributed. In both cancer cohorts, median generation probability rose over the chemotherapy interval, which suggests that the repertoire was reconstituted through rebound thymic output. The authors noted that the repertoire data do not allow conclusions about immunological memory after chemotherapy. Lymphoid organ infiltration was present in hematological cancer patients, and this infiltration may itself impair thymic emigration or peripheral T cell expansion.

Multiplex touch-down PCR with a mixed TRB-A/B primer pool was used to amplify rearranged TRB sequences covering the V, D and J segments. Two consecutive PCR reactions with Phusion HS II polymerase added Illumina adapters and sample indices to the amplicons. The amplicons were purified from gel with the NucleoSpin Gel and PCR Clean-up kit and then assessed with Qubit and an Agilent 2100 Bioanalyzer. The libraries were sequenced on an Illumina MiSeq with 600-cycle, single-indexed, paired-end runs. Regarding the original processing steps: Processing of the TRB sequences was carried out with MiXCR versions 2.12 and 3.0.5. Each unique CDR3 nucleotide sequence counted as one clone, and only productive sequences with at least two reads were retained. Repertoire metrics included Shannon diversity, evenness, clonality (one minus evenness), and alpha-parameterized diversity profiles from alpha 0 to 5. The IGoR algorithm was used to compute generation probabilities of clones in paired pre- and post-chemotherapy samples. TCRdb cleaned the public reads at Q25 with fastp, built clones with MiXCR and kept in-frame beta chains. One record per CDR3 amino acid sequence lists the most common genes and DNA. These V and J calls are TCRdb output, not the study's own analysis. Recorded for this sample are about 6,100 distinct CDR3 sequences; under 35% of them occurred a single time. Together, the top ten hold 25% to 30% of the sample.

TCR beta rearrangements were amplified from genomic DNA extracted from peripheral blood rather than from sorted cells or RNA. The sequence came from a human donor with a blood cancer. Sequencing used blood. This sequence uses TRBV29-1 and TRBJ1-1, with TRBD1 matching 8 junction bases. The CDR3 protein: CSGGQGRDTEAFF. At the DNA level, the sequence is TGCAGCGGTGGACAGGGTCGGGACACTGAAGCTTTCTTT. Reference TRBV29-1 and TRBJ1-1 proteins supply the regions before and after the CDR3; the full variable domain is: SAVISQKPSRDICQRGTSLTIQCQVDSQVTMMFWYRQQPGQSLTLIATANQGSEATYESGFVIDKFPISRPNLTFSTLTVSNMSPEDSSIYLCSGGQGRDTEAFFGQGTRLTVV.